The rows below give T cell receptor beta chains drawn from one sample of a study of OX40 agonist ivuxolimab in advanced cancers. Assay used: immunoSEQ multiplex PCR; TCRdb lists only in-frame clones, some missing. Of some 50,000 clones in the sample, approximately 82% are singletons; the top ten hold 3% to 3.5%. This specimen consisted of CD4+ or CD8+ T cells sorted from blood, obtained in a trial of the OX40 agonist ivuxolimab. Source of these receptors: an adult with an advanced solid tumor such as melanoma, head and neck, liver or kidney cancer. The CDR3 runs from the conserved cysteine through the conserved F or W.

j_call v_call cdr3_aa
TRBJ2-7 TRBV7-2 CASGKGGTAASYEQYF
TRBJ2-5 TRBV7-2 CASSPDPQETQYF
TRBJ2-3 TRBV20-1 CSGGSTDTQYF
TRBJ2-1 TRBV5-6 CASSLPLAGAYEQFF
TRBJ2-5 TRBV7-6 CASSLGGGGSGETQYF
TRBJ2-7 TRBV7-9 CASSSNRGEQYF
TRBJ1-2 TRBV7-2 CASRRKEKRQGARGYTF
TRBJ2-3 TRBV7-2 CASSPVPDTQYF
TRBJ2-4 TRBV11-2 CASSSRVTKNIQYF
TRBJ1-4 TRBV19 CASSPRGRTGEKLFF
TRBJ2-1 TRBV7-2 CASSFRRGYNEQFF
TRBJ1-2 TRBV2 CASSEQRQGGYTF
TRBJ2-3 TRBV7-3 CASSWSSGGNTDTQYF
TRBJ1-1 TRBV4-2 CASSQPGTNTEAFF
TRBJ2-7 TRBV6-5 CASSMGQGFNEQYF
TRBJ1-4 TRBV19 CASSDRGGRINEKLFF
TRBJ2-3 TRBV7-6 CASNRQGHSTDTQYF
TRBJ2-5 TRBV28 CASSLQETQYF
TRBJ1-5 TRBV7-2 CASSTYGGDTSQPQHF
TRBJ2-4 TRBV7-2 CASSLEGRGYKNIQYF
TRBJ1-3 TRBV15 CATSKGEGSGNTIYF
TRBJ1-6 TRBV27 CASSPTGGISPLHF
TRBJ2-7 TRBV5-1 CASRSGGAGYEQYF
TRBJ2-7 TRBV29-1 CSVEGQGFYEQYF
TRBJ2-5 TRBV7-2 CASSRQQGSRPQYF
TRBJ2-7 TRBV6-5 CASSYVVGSLEQYF
TRBJ1-1 TRBV2 CASRGTQGGGTEAFF
TRBJ2-5 TRBV7-9 CASSPGTSSGTQYF
TRBJ2-7 TRBV27 CASLGGDQQYF
TRBJ1-1 TRBV19 CASSYRGQGGTEAFF
TRBJ1-6 TRBV9 CAEGTGFNSPLHF
TRBJ1-6 TRBV4-3 CASSQELRQGRSPLHF
TRBJ2-5 TRBV5-4 CASKRERGQETQYF
TRBJ2-1 TRBV7-8 CASSSRLAGGGEQFF
TRBJ2-1 TRBV4-2 CASSLSSGPVNEQFF
TRBJ1-6 TRBV30 CAWSVPLGGGEGNSPLHF
TRBJ1-3 TRBV5-1 CASSSQGVSGNTIYF
TRBJ2-5 TRBV14 CASSQIGGQETQYF
TRBJ1-5 TRBV25-1 CASSRTGDNQPQHF
TRBJ2-2 TRBV14 CASSKVDSYNGELFF
TRBJ1-2 TRBV7-2 CASSLEQEGLRGYTF
TRBJ1-5 TRBV29-1 CSVGVGATNQPQHF
TRBJ2-7 TRBV19 CASSVSGGRAYEQYF
TRBJ1-3 TRBV21-1 CAFHRCFSGNTIYF
TRBJ2-2 TRBV7-9 CASSLRDGNTGELFF
TRBJ2-2 TRBV5-6 CASSLLTLYDTGELFF
TRBJ1-6 TRBV6-1 CASSGPARGTLHF
TRBJ2-1 TRBV4-1 CASSQEKADWTAYNEQFF
TRBJ2-7 TRBV6-1 CATGVHEQYF
TRBJ1-2 TRBV2 CASSLGAPRAGYTF
TRBJ1-1 TRBV28 CASSPGDRKNTEAFF
TRBJ2-5 TRBV27 CASRKSGVTEETQYF
TRBJ1-1 TRBV29-1 CSGSVGDTEAFF
TRBJ1-5 TRBV21-1 CASSNLQGNGQPQHF
TRBJ2-2 TRBV27 CASSFRDRGVNTGELFF
TRBJ2-1 TRBV5-1 CASSPRTSGGVSPLNEQFF
TRBJ1-4 TRBV7-8 CASSLGFKLFF